The subject of this entry is one T cell receptor (beta chain). Its antigen is still unknown. This sample was taken from a study of pediatric ulcerative colitis. Overall study context: Most patients had pancolitis, and two had left-sided colitis.

Overall study results and limits: Clonal expansions reduced rectal repertoire diversity in acute severe colitis. Total lymphocyte DNA, not sorted subsets, was the template.

TCRdb keeps only in-frame clones here, not all; method: immunoSEQ multiplex PCR. Altogether roughly 49,000 clones are present, 60% to 85% being singletons, with the ten largest covering more than 3.5%. One to two pinch biopsies were taken from the rectum during colonoscopy. The ends were cut back, 4 bases at V and 0 bases at J, with 10 bases in the middle. The CDR3 extends over 15 amino acids. The germline CDR1 and CDR2 sequences are MRHNA and SNTAGT. The sequence came from a girl between 10 and 17 years old with moderate ulcerative colitis. The specimen was gut tissue. The V call is TRBV6-4, the J call TRBJ1-3; D ambiguous. The CDR3 bases are TGTGCCAGCAGTGTTTCCGGGGACTCTGGAAACACCATATATTTT. Amino acids: CASSVSGDSGNTIYF.